Included here is one TCR beta chain sequence, with context. This clonotype was detected many times. Its antigen remains unidentified. Base-call qualities are not available, and no considerably larger clone is one nucleotide away. The donors were a few dozen Caucasian individuals from Russia, aged 6 to 90 years, who were systemically healthy. Around 10 milliliters of peripheral blood were collected from each donor into EDTA-treated Vacutainer tubes. Ficoll-Paque density-gradient centrifugation was used to isolate PBMCs, with at least 6 million per sample. Total RNA was extracted from PBMCs with Trizol reagent, with at least 6 micrograms obtained per sample. For every donor, an aliquot of PBMCs went through flow cytometry to measure the percentages of naive CD45RAhigh/CD27high T cells. The junction shows trimming of 3 bases on V and 1 base on J, plus 9 bases between the germline ends. The CDR3 starts with the cysteine, ends with the phenylalanine, and has 14 residues. The read is trimmed to its CDR3 DNA, 42 bases read in frame from base 1. In the germline V gene, CDR1 corresponds to LGHNA and CDR2 to YNFKEQ.

This record comes from a study of blood T cells in healthy people across ages (dated by TCRdb to the mid-2010s). Some background on the complete study: In model experiments, template switching captured roughly one uniquely barcoded TCR beta cDNA molecule for every two T cells. For two donors (one aged 18 to 29 and one aged 80 or older), the study analyzed two additional independent replicas of 1 million unique cDNA reads from the same blood draw. Donors were grouped into four age groups: young (average approximately 16 years), middle-aged (over 35), aged (about 60) and long-lived (roughly 80). To avoid experimental bias, donors of different ages were randomly spread across the sequencing lanes. The study measured age-related changes in TCR beta repertoire diversity using deep sequencing normalized with unique cDNA molecular identifiers. Overall study outcomes, separate from this receptor: Compared with the aged group, the long-lived group had more naive CD4+ T cells, fewer expanded clones and increased TCR diversity, suggesting age selection. Since profiling was done on bulk unsorted PBMCs, naive and antigen-experienced compartments could not be conclusively compared. Observed TCR beta diversity correlated strongly with the percentage of naive T cells measured by flow cytometry. Total diversity estimates from one million sequenced T cells were considered lower bounds and underestimates. Observed TCR beta diversity per million T cells fell roughly linearly with age, and a significant reduction was already apparent by age approximately 41. Donor CMV infection status was unknown, potentially confounding age-related changes in expanded clonotypes.

Library construction relied on 5' RACE. Reads for this sample came from an Illumina HiSeq 2500. The second PCR ran for about 6 to 12 cycles and used a J-beta primer mix along with a sample-barcoded 5' primer. A template-switch 5' adaptor carrying 12 random nucleotides introduced a unique molecular identifier onto each TCR beta cDNA molecule. Each sample yielded at least 3 million CDR3-containing paired-end reads. The Mint cDNA synthesis kit, primed by a TRBC-specific oligonucleotide, was used to synthesize first-strand cDNA from all RNA. After uracil-DNA glycosylase treatment, a first 18-cycle PCR used universal primers M1SS and BC2_uni_R on all cDNA. As for how the authors treated the data: Normalization of each sample was performed by random selection of 1 million high-quality reads, each carrying a distinct molecular identifier. Instead of being binned into consensus sequences, reads that shared molecular identifiers were thrown out. MiTCR, run with a Q25 quality threshold and the strictest error-elimination algorithm, handled CDR3 identification, clonotype clustering and error correction. A nonparametric unseen species model with Euler transformation was used to estimate a lower bound on total TCR beta diversity. TCRdb took the public reads, trimmed them with fastp at Q25, ran MiXCR for clone calling and kept in-frame beta chains. Duplicate CDR3 protein sequences are folded into a single record with the most common DNA and genes. For this entry, the V and J calls and clone size follow TCRdb and not the study's own pipeline. The sample has about 700,000 distinct CDR3 sequences on record, about 34% of them singletons. The top ten clonotypes cover 15% of the sample.

The sample taken for sequencing was blood. The rearranged chain carries TRBV4-2 and TRBJ2-5; no D gene is confidently identified. This receptor was obtained from a woman of 80 years or more in good health. Donor details come from another sample of the same person, matched by shared clones. The CDR3 protein sequence reads: CASSHKGIQETQYF. The DNA is TGTGCCAGCAGCCATAAAGGGATCCAAGAGACCCAGTACTTC.